A single sample gave rise to the 31 T cell receptor beta chains below, sequenced in a study of cytomegalovirus exposure and HLA in healthy donors. PCR was performed using 60 Vbeta and 13 Jbeta primers. Sequencing was performed with immunoSEQ multiplex PCR; in TCRdb, only in-frame clones are kept and a portion is missing. The table records nearly 110,000 clones, about four fifths of them present only once. What was sequenced was PBMCs. The receptors here all came from a man under 40 in good health and CMV-seropositive.

This clone was recorded a few times. One end of the junction is discordant with germline, which a read error may explain. J is TRBJ2-1 and V is TRBV7-7; D call uncertain. There are 13 residues in the CDR3. The germline V gene has CDR1 SSHAT and CDR2 FNYEAQ (reference sequence). Written as DNA, the CDR3 is TGTGCTAGCAGCTTATATCCCGGCAATGAGCAGTTCTTC. It is translated as CASSLYPGNEQFF.

This rearrangement joins TRBV5-1 to TRBJ1-3, with 7 positions matching TRBD1. The CDR3 loop spans 16 amino acids. Germline assignment: CDR1 SGHRS and CDR2 YFSETQ. V shed 4 bases, J shed 4 bases, and the junction held 11 bases outside the gene matches. Here the CDR3 reads CASSLNDRAAGNTIYF. The CDR3 DNA is TGCGCCAGCAGCCTAAACGACAGGGCAGCCGGAAACACCATATATTTT.

With respect to this clone: At one end, the junction sequence differs from germline, possibly due to a read error. This sequence joins TRBV9 and TRBJ2-4; TRBD2 matches at 10 bases. Germline CDR1 is SGDLS and CDR2 is YYNGEE. The CDR3 runs to 16 residues. The CDR3 loop reads CASSVASGGDGNSQYF. DNA of the CDR3: TGTGCCAGCAGCGTAGCCAGCGGGGGGGATGGGAACAGTCAGTACTTC.

J is TRBJ2-1 and V is TRBV6-5; no firm D call. Trimming pared 0 bases from V and 1 base from J, leaving 7 bases between. This CDR3 has 15 amino acids. The V gene's germline CDR1 is MNHEY and CDR2 SVGAGI. The CDR3 loop is CASSYSSLSYNEQFF. The CDR3 nucleotides read TGTGCCAGCAGTTACTCCTCTCTGTCCTACAATGAGCAGTTCTTC.

This clone appeared once. The CDR3 DNA reads TGTGCCAGCAGTTTAAGTTTAACCGGGTCTTTCGCCTTCAACACTGAAGCTTTCTTT. This sequence encodes CASSLSLTGSFAFNTEAFF. The chain links TRBV28 to TRBJ1-1, with D hard to call. CDR1 is MDHEN, CDR2 SYDVKM, per germline. CDR3 length: 19 amino acids. Between the trimmed V and J ends, which lost 2 bases and 2 bases, there was a span of 24 bases.

The V gene is TRBV7-3, the J gene TRBJ2-1; 10 nucleotides match TRBD2. V trimming: 5 bases; J trimming: 5 bases; junction bases outside the gene matches: 6. The CDR3 loop spans 15 amino acids. The germline V gene encodes CDR1 SGHTA and CDR2 FQGTGA. CDR3 sequence: CASSPRTSGHNEQFF. The CDR3 region has the DNA TGTGCCAGCAGCCCCCGGACTAGCGGCCACAATGAGCAGTTCTTC.

The CDR3 sequence is CASSPTTLSGGGYEQYF. CDR3 bases: TGCGCCAGCAGCCCGACCACCCTCAGCGGGGGGGGATACGAGCAGTACTTC. The chain joins TRBV4-1 to TRBJ2-7; 10 bases line up with TRBD2. Losses at the gene ends were 4 bases for V and 4 bases for J; bases not matched to a gene: 13. The CDR3 is 17 amino acids. From germline, CDR1 is MGHRA and CDR2 YSYEKL.

This clone was seen only once. This rearrangement joins TRBV2 to TRBJ1-1, with D hard to call. Germline V CDR1 and CDR2: SNHLY, FYNNEI. Trimming removed 6 bases from V and 1 base from J, with 12 bases in between. The CDR3 loop spans 14 amino acids. The DNA for the CDR3 is TGTGCCAGCAGCCTTATACGGGGGAACACTGAAGCTTTCTTT. This gives the protein CASSLIRGNTEAFF.

V usage is TRBV30 and J usage is TRBJ1-6, with TRBD1 identical over 8 bases. The germline CDR1 and CDR2 sequences are GTSNPN and SVGIG (reference sequence). CDR3 size: 14 residues. Germline trimming cut 5 bases from V and 3 bases from J; bases unmatched to any gene: 3. The CDR3 loop is CAWGQGNYNSPLHF. DNA for the CDR3: TGTGCCTGGGGACAGGGAAACTATAATTCACCCCTCCACTTT. The full variable domain, rest sourced from reference TRBV30 and TRBJ1-6, is SQTIHQWPATLVQPVGSPLSLECTVEGTSNPNLYWYRQAAGRGLQLLFYSVGIGQISSEVPQNLSASRPQDRQFILSSKKLLLSDSGFYLCAWGQGNYNSPLHFGNGTRLTVT.

This clone is a singleton in its sample. The CDR3, as DNA: TGTGCCAGCAGCCTCTGGGGGGGGGCTAATGAAAAACTGTTTTTT. It yields the protein CASSLWGGANEKLFF. This chain connects TRBV14 to TRBJ1-4; maybe TRBD1 (5 bases). The CDR3 runs to 15 residues. V was pared by 4 bases and J by 3 bases, with 12 bases between. Germline values: CDR1 SGHDN, CDR2 FVKESK.

CDR3 coding DNA: TGTGCCTGGAGTTGGCGCAGCGATAATGGCTACACCTTC. Protein product: CAWSWRSDNGYTF. V gene TRBV30 combines with J gene TRBJ1-2; D uncertain. Germline V gives CDR1 GTSNPN, CDR2 SVGIG (reference sequence). Trimming took 2 bases from V and 6 from J, leaving 13 bases between them. This CDR3 comprises 13 residues.

The chain links TRBV6-1 to TRBJ1-1; D remains unclear. Between the trimmed V and J ends, which lost 5 bases and 3 bases, there was a span of 7 bases. CDR1 and CDR2 from the germline V gene are MNHNS and SASEGT. CDR3 length equals 12 residues. The CDR3 loop is CASSTPDTEAFF. The CDR3 DNA reads TGTGCCAGCAGTACCCCGGACACTGAAGCTTTCTTT.

V gene TRBV5-3 combines with J gene TRBJ1-5, with 10 nucleotides matching TRBD1. TRBV5-3 is an ORF, with its function uncertain. The CDR3 runs to 16 residues. V dropped 2 bases and J dropped 4; count of bases not matched to a gene: 6. CDR3 DNA: TGTGCCAGAAGCTTTTCTGACAGGGGGCTTAATCAGCCCCAGCATTTT. This translates into CARSFSDRGLNQPQHF.

V and J are TRBV13 and TRBJ1-1; D possibly corresponds to TRBD1 (6 bases). Looked up from germline, CDR1 is PRHDT and CDR2 is FYEKMQ (reference sequence). The CDR3 runs to 13 residues. Trimming shortened V by 8 bases and J by 0 bases, and 10 bases separated the two germline ends. In nucleotides, the CDR3 is TGTGCCAGCGAGGGGGGGATGAACACTGAAGCTTTCTTT. Protein sequence: CASEGGMNTEAFF.

This clone was seen more than once but under ten times. One end of the junction varies from germline; a read error may be responsible. The V gene is TRBV5-4, the J gene TRBJ2-4, with TRBD2 identical over 7 bases. CDR1 SGHNT and CDR2 YYREEE come from the germline V gene (reference sequence). There are 14 residues in the CDR3. Here the CDR3 reads CASSPRAGENSQYF. The CDR3 region has the DNA TGTGCCAGCAGCCCCCGGGCGGGGGAAAACAGTCAGTACTTC.

The chain couples TRBV6-5 to TRBJ2-1; D is unresolved. Germline values: CDR1 MNHEY, CDR2 SVGAGI. There are 11 residues in the CDR3. Deletions cut 6 bases from V and 3 bases from J, with 3 bases between. CDR3 sequence (DNA): TGTGCCAGCAGGAGCTACAATGAGCAGTTCTTC. Translated: CASRSYNEQFF.

The count of this clone is one. J is TRBJ2-1 and V is TRBV25-1; D ambiguous. Germline V CDR1 and CDR2: MGHDK, SYGVNS. This CDR3 comprises 12 residues. Between the trimmed V and J ends, which lost 4 bases and 4 bases, there was a span of 5 bases. The CDR3 sequence is CASSGSYNEQFF. The CDR3 DNA follows: TGTGCCAGCAGTGGTAGTTACAATGAGCAGTTCTTC.

The V gene is TRBV5-1, the J gene TRBJ2-3; a possible D gene is TRBD2 (6 bases). The CDR3 extends over 15 amino acids. CDR1 and CDR2 from the germline V gene are SGHRS and YFSETQ. Trimming took 7 bases from V and 3 from J, leaving 18 bases between them. The CDR3 region has the DNA TGCGCCAGCCTGGAGGGACCTGGGGGAACAGATACGCAGTATTTT. Translated: CASLEGPGGTDTQYF.

The V and J genes are TRBV27 and TRBJ1-2; the D is unclear. Germline V gene data show CDR1 as MNHEY and CDR2 as SMNVEV (reference sequence). The V end lost 5 bases, the J end lost 8 bases, and 18 bases lay between the germline ends. The CDR3 contains 14 residues. This CDR3 reads CASSPLTSMEGYTF. DNA for the CDR3: TGTGCCAGCAGTCCCTTAACATCCATGGAGGGCTACACCTTC.

This clone was found a few times. V usage is TRBV10-3 and J usage is TRBJ2-3, with D tentatively TRBD2 (6 bases). CDR1 is ENHRY and CDR2 is SYGVKD in the germline V gene. CDR3 length: 12 residues. The V and J ends lost 4 bases and 4 bases respectively, with 6 bases between them. CDR3 DNA sequence: TGTGCCATCAGTGGCGGGGCAGATACGCAGTATTTT. Protein product: CAISGGADTQYF.

This chain connects TRBV11-1 to TRBJ2-1; D not certain. The V end was cut by 4 bases, the J end by 10 bases, with 14 bases between. The CDR3 is 13 residues long. CDR1 and CDR2 from the germline V gene are SGHAT and FQDESV (reference sequence). For the CDR3, the DNA is TGTGCCAGCAGCTCTCCGCGAAGGCGGGAGCAGTTCTTC. It codes for CASSSPRRREQFF. Full variable domain (outside the CDR3, taken from reference TRBV11-1 and TRBJ2-1): EAEVAQSPRYKITEKSQAVAFWCDPISGHATLYWYRQILGQGPELLVQFQDESVVDDSQLPKDRFSAERLKGVDSTLKIQPAELGDSAMYLCASSSPRRREQFFGPGTRLTVL.

The V call is TRBV29-1, the J call TRBJ2-3, with TRBD1 identical over 7 bases. The germline V gene has CDR1 SQVTM and CDR2 ANQGSEA. The ends lost 6 bases at V and 0 bases at J; junction bases unmatched: 3. The CDR3 extends over 13 amino acids. CDR3: CSVQGVSTDTQYF. CDR3 DNA: TGCAGCGTGCAGGGGGTTAGCACAGATACGCAGTATTTT.

The gene calls are TRBV7-6 and TRBJ2-2; 7 nucleotides line up with TRBD2. This CDR3 has 14 residues. V was clipped by 5 bases and J by 6 bases; unmatched bases: 6. Germline V gene data show CDR1 as SGHVS and CDR2 as FNYEAQ. The CDR3 protein is CASSLLASAGELFF. The CDR3 DNA is TGTGCCAGCAGCCTACTAGCGTCGGCCGGGGAGCTGTTTTTT.

The genes are TRBV6-5 and TRBJ1-5; 10 bases align to TRBD1. Germline V gene lookup returns CDR1 MNHEY and CDR2 SVGAGI. The CDR3 covers 14 residues. Trimming removed 3 bases from V and 6 bases from J; junction bases left unmatched: 2. The CDR3 DNA is TGTGCCAGCAGTTATGGACAGGGGGTTCAGCCCCAGCATTTT. This encodes CASSYGQGVQPQHF.

This clone was found a few times. CDR3: CASSLTLLLVTPQLYNEQFF. Here the CDR3 DNA reads TGTGCCAGCAGCTTAACCCTCCTACTAGTAACACCACAACTGTACAATGAGCAGTTCTTC. The gene calls are TRBV11-3 and TRBJ2-1; D might be TRBD2 (5 bases). Germline CDR1 SGHNT, CDR2 YENEEA. The V gene lost 2 bases and the J gene lost 4 bases, with 27 bases spanning the gap. The CDR3 runs 20 residues. The full variable domain, with the rest looked up from reference TRBV11-3 and TRBJ2-1, is EAGVVQSPRYKIIEKKQPVAFWCNPISGHNTLYWYLQNLGQGPELLIRYENEEAVDDSQLPKDRFSAERLKGVDSTLKIQPAELGDSAVYLCASSLTLLLVTPQLYNEQFFGPGTRLTVL.

This chain links TRBV15 with TRBJ1-6, with D uncertain. Germline V gives CDR1 LNHNV, CDR2 YYDKDF (reference sequence). Trimming left V 5 bases short and J 7 bases short, with 6 bases between. This CDR3 has 12 amino acids. This CDR3 reads CATSSGNSPLHF. For the CDR3, the DNA is TGTGCCACCAGCTCAGGAAATTCACCCCTCCACTTT.

The chain has TRBV27 and TRBJ2-5; 8 bases agree with TRBD2. This CDR3 has 14 amino acids. CDR1 and CDR2 from the germline V gene are MNHEY and SMNVEV (reference sequence). With 5 bases clipped from V and 5 bases from J, the junction kept 7 bases outside the gene matches. The CDR3 coding sequence is TGTGCCAGCAGTAACACGGGGGGGCGGGAGACCCAGTACTTC. Translation: CASSNTGGRETQYF.

The rearrangement uses TRBV2 and TRBJ2-2; the match to TRBD2 covers 9 bases. CDR1 SNHLY and CDR2 FYNNEI come from the germline V gene. V shed 6 bases and J 4 bases; nucleotides not matched to a gene: 3. The CDR3 is made up of 14 amino acids. CDR3 protein: CASRGAGGTGELFF. The CDR3 DNA reads as TGTGCCAGCAGGGGAGCGGGGGGCACCGGGGAGCTGTTTTTT.

The CDR3 DNA reads TGTGCCAGCACCCTTAGGACCGAACGGGGAGAGACCCAGTACTTC. It is translated as CASTLRTERGETQYF. The chain joins TRBV2 to TRBJ2-5, with D perhaps TRBD2 (5 bases). Trimming cost V 7 bases and J 4 bases, with 19 bases left between them. The germline CDR1 and CDR2 sequences are SNHLY and FYNNEI. The CDR3 totals 15 residues.

The V call is TRBV2, the J call TRBJ2-7; 9 positions match TRBD2. The germline CDR1 and CDR2 sequences are SNHLY and FYNNEI. The CDR3 runs 15 residues. The trim removed 7 bases at V and 0 bases at J, leaving 7 bases unmatched. CDR3 bases: TGTGCCAGCACCCTGGGACTAGCAAGCTCCTACGAGCAGTACTTC. Translated: CASTLGLASSYEQYF.

This chain joins TRBV21-1 and TRBJ1-2; no DNA check was done on the table's D call, TRBD1. TRBV21-1 represents a pseudogene. This CDR3 has 14 amino acids. CDR3 bases: TGTGCCAGCAGCACAGGGGGCGATTCGGATGGCTACACCTTC. Translation gives CASSTGGDSDGYTF.